This record concerns one T cell receptor (beta chain) sequence. The repertoire was sequenced with immunoSEQ multiplex PCR; TCRdb's copy has only in-frame clones and lacks some. Counted here are fewer than 200,000 clones, approximately 92% occurring once; the ten biggest clones make up over 3.5%. The sample comes from a study of control samples from healthy donors and cancer patients. The source of this sequence is a woman aged 60-75 years in good health. The sequenced material came from blood.

The CDR3 DNA reads as TGTGCCAGCAGCTTAGCCGACAGCGTAAATGAAAAACTGTTTTTT. This encodes CASSLADSVNEKLFF. The genes are TRBV5-4 and TRBJ1-4; TRBD1 might be the D (5 bases). Deletions cut 2 bases from V and 5 bases from J, with 13 bases between. The CDR3 is 15 residues long. Germline V gene lookup returns CDR1 SGHNT and CDR2 YYREEE (reference sequence).